These 10 T cell receptor beta chains were sequenced from one sample in a study of Ad26.COV2.S vaccination and SARS-CoV-2 variants. TCRdb's copy holds only in-frame clones and misses some; the assay was immunoSEQ multiplex PCR. Here the sample spans 100,000 or so clones, around 80% being singletons. Sequences were derived from peripheral blood, sampled after recovery from COVID-19. The receptors were gathered from a human donor who had recovered from COVID-19.

This clone was seen only a few times. The chain carries TRBV3-1 (or the pseudogene TRBV3-2) and TRBJ2-1; TRBD1 matches 8 bases. Per the germline V gene, CDR1 is LGHDT and CDR2 is YNNKEL (reference sequence). The V gene end was trimmed by 4 bases and the J gene end by 6 bases; junction bases not matched to a gene: 11. The CDR3 contains 16 residues. CDR3 region: CASSPRYSTGGNEQFF. In nucleotides, the CDR3 is TGTGCCAGCAGCCCACGATACTCAACAGGGGGCAATGAGCAGTTCTTC.

The chain employs TRBV19 and TRBJ2-3, with D maybe TRBD1 (6 bases). In germline, CDR1 is LNHDA, CDR2 SQIVND (reference sequence). The CDR3 contains 13 residues. Between the trimmed V and J ends, which lost 9 bases and 0 bases, there was a span of 10 bases. The CDR3 DNA reads TGTGCCAGCGGACAGTTCAGCACAGATACGCAGTATTTT. This sequence encodes CASGQFSTDTQYF.

The rearrangement uses TRBV5-1 and TRBJ2-1; TRBD2 agrees at 8 bases. Germline V CDR1 and CDR2: SGHRS, YFSETQ. The CDR3 loop spans 12 amino acids. Unmatched junction bases numbered 6, after V lost 7 bases and J lost 9 bases. As DNA, the CDR3 is TGCGCCAGCGGTAGCGGGGACGGTGAGCAGTTCTTC. Translated: CASGSGDGEQFF.

The chain employs TRBV4-3 and TRBJ1-2; weak D call: TRBD1 (5 bases). Germline V gene data show CDR1 as LGHNA and CDR2 as YSLEER. Trimming shortened V by 1 base and J by 4 bases, and 13 bases separated the two germline ends. This CDR3 is built from 15 residues. The CDR3 DNA is TGCGCCAGCAGCCAAGTACTGGGGCCGGGCTATGGCTACACCTTC. It codes for CASSQVLGPGYGYTF.

The gene calls are TRBV9 and TRBJ1-4, with a possible D match to TRBD1 (5 bases). The CDR3 extends over 14 amino acids. V lost 5 bases and J 8 bases, leaving 16 bases between the germline ends. Germline lookup yields CDR1 SGDLS and CDR2 YYNGEE. The CDR3: CASSALGSGEKLFF. The CDR3 nucleotides are TGTGCCAGCAGTGCTTTGGGGTCAGGGGAAAAACTGTTTTTT. Combining the CDR3 with reference TRBV9 and TRBJ1-4 gives the whole variable domain DSGVTQTPKHLITATGQRVTLRCSPRSGDLSVYWYQQSLDQGLQFLIQYYNGEERAKGNILERFSAQQFPDLHSELNLSSLELGDSALYFCASSALGSGEKLFFGSGTQLSVL.

This clone was counted a few times. The chain links TRBV18 to TRBJ1-1; D gene ambiguous. Germline loops: CDR1 KGHSH, CDR2 LQKENI. V lost 4 bases and J lost 0, with 6 bases in between. This CDR3 has 13 amino acids. CDR3 protein: CASSLGLNTEAFF. For the CDR3, the DNA is TGTGCCAGCTCACTGGGATTGAACACTGAAGCTTTCTTT. The whole variable domain, remainder taken from reference TRBV18 and TRBJ1-1, is NAGVMQNPRHLVRRRGQEARLRCSPMKGHSHVYWYRQLPEEGLKFMVYLQKENIIDESGMPKERFSAEFPKEGPSILRIQQVVRGDSAAYFCASSLGLNTEAFFGQGTRLTVV.

In its sample, this clone was seen a few times. This chain links TRBV30 with TRBJ1-3; 8 bases agree with TRBD1. The CDR3 is 15 amino acids. After removal of 2 bases from V and 0 bases from J, the junction contained 3 bases not matched to a gene. Per the germline V gene, CDR1 is GTSNPN and CDR2 is SVGIG (reference sequence). Here the CDR3 reads CAWSTGGSSGNTIYF. The DNA of the CDR3 is TGTGCCTGGAGTACAGGGGGAAGCTCTGGAAACACCATATATTTT. Full variable domain (rest looked up from reference TRBV30 and TRBJ1-3): SQTIHQWPATLVQPVGSPLSLECTVEGTSNPNLYWYRQAAGRGLQLLFYSVGIGQISSEVPQNLSASRPQDRQFILSSKKLLLSDSGFYLCAWSTGGSSGNTIYFGEGSWLTVV.

The chain combines TRBV24-1 with TRBJ2-1; D uncertain. The CDR3 length is 11 residues. Per the germline V gene, CDR1 is KGHDR and CDR2 is SFDVKD. V was trimmed by 2 bases and J by 5 bases, leaving 0 bases between them. CDR3 loop: CATSDYNEQFF. CDR3 DNA sequence: TGTGCCACCAGTGATTACAATGAGCAGTTCTTC.

The rearrangement joins TRBV10-1 to TRBJ1-1, with no clear D. V was cut by 6 bases and J by 3 bases, with 11 bases left in between. The CDR3 consists of 13 residues. CDR1 is WNHNN, CDR2 SYGVQD, per germline (reference sequence). For the CDR3, the DNA is TGCGCCAGCAGCACCGGAGCCTACACTGAAGCTTTCTTT. This sequence encodes CASSTGAYTEAFF.

The chain is built from TRBV4-1 and TRBJ1-4; 8 nucleotides align to TRBD1. The CDR3 extends over 15 amino acids. Germline CDR1 and CDR2: MGHRA and YSYEKL. V shed 1 base and J 5 bases; nucleotides not matched to a gene: 3. This chain's CDR3 is CASSQVGQENEKLFF. The DNA of the CDR3 is TGCGCCAGCAGCCAAGTGGGACAGGAAAATGAAAAACTGTTTTTT.